The rows below give T cell receptor beta chains drawn from one sample of a study of T cell responses to AZD1222 COVID-19 vaccine. Method: immunoSEQ multiplex PCR; TCRdb's copy keeps in-frame clones and lacks some. The sample holds 170,000 or so clones, just over 90% seen once. The sample here was peripheral blood, taken on day 0 of AZD1222 vaccination. The receptor set was obtained from an adult in good health. Both conserved end residues are part of each CDR3. The order of the fields is D gene, J gene, clone size, V gene, CDR3 DNA, CDR3 protein. The D gene is left open where the match is weak. Clone size, where shown, is once, few, many, or a class for clones that have expanded.

D gene: NA
J gene: TRBJ2-7
clone size: NA
V gene: TRBV3-1/TRBV3-2
CDR3 DNA: TGTGCCAGCAGCCAAGGATCCCAGGGCTACGAGCAGTACTTC
CDR3 protein: CASSQGSQGYEQYF

D gene: NA
J gene: TRBJ1-2
clone size: NA
V gene: TRBV19
CDR3 DNA: TGTGCCAGTAGTATAGATTCGACAGGCCTGTATGGCTACACCTTC
CDR3 protein: CASSIDSTGLYGYTF

D gene: TRBD1
J gene: TRBJ1-2
clone size: NA
V gene: TRBV7-6
CDR3 DNA: TGTGCCAGCAGCTTCGCCGGGACAGGGTATGGCTACACCTTC
CDR3 protein: CASSFAGTGYGYTF

D gene: NA
J gene: TRBJ1-1
clone size: once
V gene: TRBV19
CDR3 DNA: TGTGCCAGTAGTATAGGAGACTGGGCACAAGGCGCTTTCTTT
CDR3 protein: CASSIGDWAQGAFF

D gene: NA
J gene: TRBJ1-1
clone size: NA
V gene: TRBV18
CDR3 DNA: TGTGCCAGCTCACCACCGGTTCGGGGCCAGAACACTGAAGCTTTCTTT
CDR3 protein: CASSPPVRGQNTEAFF

D gene: TRBD1
J gene: TRBJ2-7
clone size: few
V gene: TRBV4-1
CDR3 DNA: TGCGCCAGCAGCTTGCGGACAGGGAACTCCTACGAGCAGTACTTC
CDR3 protein: CASSLRTGNSYEQYF

D gene: NA
J gene: TRBJ1-5
clone size: NA
V gene: TRBV2
CDR3 DNA: TGTGCCAGCAGTGAACAAATCGCCGGGTTAGCCCAGCATTTT
CDR3 protein: CASSEQIAGLAQHF

D gene: NA
J gene: TRBJ1-3
clone size: NA
V gene: TRBV13
CDR3 DNA: TGTGCCAGCAGGCAGGGGCCCTCTGGAAACACCATATATTTT
CDR3 protein: CASRQGPSGNTIYF

D gene: TRBD2
J gene: TRBJ2-3
clone size: NA
V gene: TRBV27
CDR3 DNA: TGTGCCAGAGAAGCGGGGGGACCCACAGATACGCAGTATTTT
CDR3 protein: CAREAGGPTDTQYF

D gene: NA
J gene: TRBJ1-1
clone size: NA
V gene: TRBV28
CDR3 DNA: TGTGCCAGCAGGGTGGGGGCAGTCGGCGAAGCTTTCTTT
CDR3 protein: CASRVGAVGEAFF

D gene: NA
J gene: TRBJ2-7
clone size: NA
V gene: TRBV10-3
CDR3 DNA: TGTGCCATCAGTTCTGACAGGTTCTCCTACGAGCAGTACTTC
CDR3 protein: CAISSDRFSYEQYF

D gene: TRBD1
J gene: TRBJ2-1
clone size: NA
V gene: TRBV7-2
CDR3 DNA: TGTGCCTCCCCTGCCGGGACAGGGTTTGTAAATGAGCAGTTCTTC
CDR3 protein: CASPAGTGFVNEQFF

D gene: NA
J gene: TRBJ2-1
clone size: NA
V gene: TRBV18
CDR3 DNA: TGTGCCAGCTCACCTAAACAGGGTAATGAGCAGTTCTTC
CDR3 protein: CASSPKQGNEQFF

D gene: NA
J gene: TRBJ2-7
clone size: NA
V gene: TRBV19
CDR3 DNA: TGTGCCAGTAGTTCCACAGGGTACCTTCACTACGAGCAGTACTTC
CDR3 protein: CASSSTGYLHYEQYF

D gene: TRBD1
J gene: TRBJ2-7
clone size: once
V gene: TRBV29-1
CDR3 DNA: TGCAGCGTTTCGGGACAGGCGGAAGCCTACGAGCAGTACTTC
CDR3 protein: CSVSGQAEAYEQYF

D gene: NA
J gene: TRBJ2-5
clone size: NA
V gene: TRBV25-1
CDR3 DNA: TGTGCCAGCAGTGATTACCACGGGACGCCCCAAGAGACCCAGTACTTC
CDR3 protein: CASSDYHGTPQETQYF

D gene: NA
J gene: TRBJ2-1
clone size: once
V gene: TRBV5-8
CDR3 DNA: TGTGCCAGCAGCTTGGTAAGGGGGAGCTCCTACAATGAGCAGTTCTTC
CDR3 protein: CASSLVRGSSYNEQFF

D gene: NA
J gene: TRBJ1-3
clone size: NA
V gene: TRBV7-9
CDR3 DNA: TGTGCCAGCAGCTTAGGTGGAAACACCATATATTTT
CDR3 protein: CASSLGGNTIYF

D gene: NA
J gene: TRBJ2-1
clone size: few
V gene: TRBV19
CDR3 DNA: TGTGCCAGTAGTTCGCAATCGACTGGCTCTGAGCAGTTCTTC
CDR3 protein: CASSSQSTGSEQFF

D gene: TRBD1
J gene: TRBJ1-6
clone size: NA
V gene: TRBV9
CDR3 DNA: TGTGCCAGCAGCGCCGGGACAGGGCATTCACCCCTCCACTTT
CDR3 protein: CASSAGTGHSPLHF

D gene: TRBD1
J gene: TRBJ1-2
clone size: NA
V gene: TRBV6-2/TRBV6-3
CDR3 DNA: TGTGCCAGCAGTCCGGCGGGACAGGGGTATGGCTACACCTTC
CDR3 protein: CASSPAGQGYGYTF

D gene: NA
J gene: TRBJ1-2
clone size: NA
V gene: TRBV19
CDR3 DNA: TGTGCCAGTAGTACCGCATGGGGGGGGAACTATGGCTACACCTTC
CDR3 protein: CASSTAWGGNYGYTF

D gene: NA
J gene: TRBJ1-2
clone size: NA
V gene: TRBV6-1
CDR3 DNA: TGTGCCAGCAGTGACCCTCACGGGCCCTACTATGGCTACACCTTC
CDR3 protein: CASSDPHGPYYGYTF

D gene: TRBD1
J gene: TRBJ1-2
clone size: NA
V gene: TRBV5-6
CDR3 DNA: TGTGCCAGCAGCTGGGGGACAGGGGGCGCCTATGGCTACACCTTC
CDR3 protein: CASSWGTGGAYGYTF

D gene: TRBD2
J gene: TRBJ2-7
clone size: NA
V gene: TRBV6-5
CDR3 DNA: TGTGCCAGCAGTTACTCGTCGCGGGGGTACTCCTACGAGCAGTACTTC
CDR3 protein: CASSYSSRGYSYEQYF

D gene: NA
J gene: TRBJ1-1
clone size: NA
V gene: TRBV4-1
CDR3 DNA: TGCGCCAGCAGCCAAGGAGCGAGGTTGAGAGGGGTACCTGAAGCTTTCTTT
CDR3 protein: CASSQGARLRGVPEAFF

D gene: NA
J gene: TRBJ2-5
clone size: NA
V gene: TRBV29-1
CDR3 DNA: TGCAGCGTTGTCGGGTGGCAGGGTAGGGAGTTGCAAGAGACCCAGTACTTC
CDR3 protein: CSVVGWQGRELQETQYF

D gene: NA
J gene: TRBJ1-5
clone size: NA
V gene: TRBV3-1/TRBV3-2
CDR3 DNA: TGTGCCAGCAGCCGGTCTCTGGGACGCAATCAGCCCCAGCATTTT
CDR3 protein: CASSRSLGRNQPQHF

D gene: TRBD1
J gene: TRBJ1-2
clone size: NA
V gene: TRBV3-1/TRBV3-2
CDR3 DNA: TGTGCCAGCAGCTATACCTACCCCGGGACAGGAACTAACTATGGCTACACCTTC
CDR3 protein: CASSYTYPGTGTNYGYTF

D gene: NA
J gene: TRBJ1-2
clone size: NA
V gene: TRBV5-1
CDR3 DNA: TGCGCCAGCAGCCCCCGGACAGATCTTTATGGCTACACCTTC
CDR3 protein: CASSPRTDLYGYTF

D gene: NA
J gene: TRBJ1-4
clone size: NA
V gene: TRBV11-3
CDR3 DNA: TGTGCCAGCAGCTTAGACGGAGGAGAAAAACTGTTTTTT
CDR3 protein: CASSLDGGEKLFF

D gene: NA
J gene: TRBJ2-2
clone size: NA
V gene: TRBV19
CDR3 DNA: TGTGCCACCACCTGGGCAGTTAACACCGGGGAGCTGTTTTTT
CDR3 protein: CATTWAVNTGELFF

D gene: TRBD1
J gene: TRBJ2-7
clone size: once
V gene: TRBV3-1/TRBV3-2
CDR3 DNA: TGTGCCAGCAGCCGAGCGACAGGGCCAGGTGAGCAGTACTTC
CDR3 protein: CASSRATGPGEQYF

D gene: NA
J gene: TRBJ1-2
clone size: NA
V gene: TRBV12-3/TRBV12-4
CDR3 DNA: TGTGCCAGCAGTGGGCGGGGCTATGGCTACACCTTC
CDR3 protein: CASSGRGYGYTF

D gene: NA
J gene: TRBJ1-5
clone size: NA
V gene: TRBV19
CDR3 DNA: TGTGCCAGTATAGGGGGGGACTATAGCAATCAGCCCCAGCATTTT
CDR3 protein: CASIGGDYSNQPQHF

D gene: TRBD1
J gene: TRBJ1-2
clone size: NA
V gene: TRBV6-2/TRBV6-3
CDR3 DNA: TGTGCCAGCAGTGCCCAGGACAGGGATAACTATGGCTACACCTTC
CDR3 protein: CASSAQDRDNYGYTF

D gene: NA
J gene: TRBJ2-4
clone size: NA
V gene: TRBV6-5
CDR3 DNA: TGTGCCAGCATTGGGGACACAGCCAAAAACATTCAGTACTTC
CDR3 protein: CASIGDTAKNIQYF

D gene: NA
J gene: TRBJ1-6
clone size: once
V gene: TRBV7-3
CDR3 DNA: TGTGCCAGCAGCTTAACGGCGTCTTCACCCCTCCACTTT
CDR3 protein: CASSLTASSPLHF

D gene: TRBD1
J gene: TRBJ1-4
clone size: NA
V gene: TRBV5-1
CDR3 DNA: TGCGCCAGCAGGGGACAGACAACTAATGAAAAACTGTTTTTT
CDR3 protein: CASRGQTTNEKLFF

D gene: TRBD1
J gene: TRBJ1-2
clone size: NA
V gene: TRBV7-8
CDR3 DNA: TGTGCCAGCAGCTCCAGGGGGGGAAGTGGCTACACCTTC
CDR3 protein: CASSSRGGSGYTF

D gene: TRBD2
J gene: TRBJ2-3
clone size: NA
V gene: TRBV6-1
CDR3 DNA: TGTGCCAGCAGGGAAACTAGCGTAGATTTAGCAGATACGCAGTATTTT
CDR3 protein: CASRETSVDLADTQYF

D gene: NA
J gene: TRBJ1-5
clone size: NA
V gene: TRBV12-2
CDR3 DNA: TGTGCAAGTCGCTCCGTTATGGGCAATCAGCCCCAGCATTTT
CDR3 protein: CASRSVMGNQPQHF